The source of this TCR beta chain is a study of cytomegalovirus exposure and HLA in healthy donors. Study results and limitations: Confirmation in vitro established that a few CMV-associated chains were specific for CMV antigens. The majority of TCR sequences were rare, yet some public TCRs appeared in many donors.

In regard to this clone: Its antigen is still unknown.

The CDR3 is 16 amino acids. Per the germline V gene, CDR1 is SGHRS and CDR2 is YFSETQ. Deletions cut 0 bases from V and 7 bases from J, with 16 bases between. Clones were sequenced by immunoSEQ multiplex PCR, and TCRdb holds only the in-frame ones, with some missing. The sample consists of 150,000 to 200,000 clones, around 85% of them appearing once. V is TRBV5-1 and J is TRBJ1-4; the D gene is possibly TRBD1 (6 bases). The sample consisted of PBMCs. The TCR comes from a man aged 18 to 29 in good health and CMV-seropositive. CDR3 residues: CASSLALQGSGEKLFF. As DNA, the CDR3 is TGCGCCAGCAGCTTGGCCTTACAGGGATCGGGTGAAAAACTGTTTTTT.